The text below deals with one T cell receptor (beta chain). This entry belongs to a study of blood T cell repertoires in COVID-19. In the study overall: Samples of COVID-19 (acute and convalescent) were obtained from the United States, Italy and Spain. The analysed material was cDNA or gDNA that came from T cells, B-cell-depleted T cells, or PBMCs.

The germline V and J ends were trimmed by 5 bases and 8 bases, with 15 bases remaining between them. CDR3 length: 13 amino acids. Germline V gene lookup returns CDR1 GTSNPN and CDR2 SVGIG (reference sequence). As handled by the study authors: Amplification from reference gene primers served as the basis for estimated nucleated cell counts. The assay was immunoSEQ multiplex PCR, and TCRdb's table has in-frame clones only and misses some. V, J and clone size reflect that table, while D and trimming were determined from the DNA. The table has roughly 160,000 clones, about 86% seen once. The sequence came from a man in his fifties or sixties with acute or convalescent COVID-19. The genes are TRBV30 and TRBJ1-4; perhaps TRBD1 as D (6 bases). The sequenced sample consisted of peripheral blood. The CDR3: CAWDHTGNEKLFF. The CDR3 DNA is TGTGCCTGGGACCACACAGGGAACGAAAAACTGTTTTTT.